This is a list of T cell receptor beta chains from one sample in a study of human T cells and chemical hapten exposure. One entry per CDR3 protein results from TCRdb running MiXCR on the 5' RACE reads. The table has tens of thousands of distinct CDR3 sequences, approximately 7.7% seen once. The receptors were gathered from a male donor in good health. The CDR3 runs from the conserved cysteine through the conserved F or W. The D gene is left open where the match is weak. Clone size is stated in some rows and not others, as once, few, many or a class when expanded.

cdr3_aa	d_call	j_call	clone_size	v_call	cdr3_length
CASTPGTGELFF	NA	TRBJ2-2	many	TRBV5-1	12
CASSEADSGTVSYNEQFF	TRBD1	TRBJ2-1	many	TRBV10-1	18
CSAHGGGANTGELFF	TRBD2	TRBJ2-2	many	TRBV20-1	15
CASSFDRGNTGELFF	TRBD1	TRBJ2-2	NA	TRBV12-3/TRBV12-4	15
CASSNGLLSGNTIYF	NA	TRBJ1-3	few	TRBV3-1	15
CSARTLNTGELFF	NA	TRBJ2-2	NA	TRBV20-1	13
CSVEEVLAGLYNEQFF	TRBD2	TRBJ2-1	NA	TRBV29-1	16
CASSQDSVSGRASYF	TRBD2	TRBJ2-7	few	TRBV14	15
CATSSDYPPGAGDTGELFF	TRBD2	TRBJ2-2	few	TRBV15	19
CASRDQGATSNQPQHF	TRBD1	TRBJ1-5	NA	TRBV6-2/TRBV6-3	16
CASTPGLTGPLNTEAFF	TRBD1	TRBJ1-1	few	TRBV6-1	17
CASSLGPREVETQYF	NA	TRBJ2-5	many	TRBV7-7	15
CSVVDREEMKRYGYTF	TRBD1	TRBJ1-2	few	TRBV29-1	16
CASSLSSARSSYNEQFF	NA	TRBJ2-1	many	TRBV7-7	17
CSAQDRGQETQYF	TRBD1	TRBJ2-5	NA	TRBV29-1	13
CASSQLGDRDETQYF	NA	TRBJ2-5	many	TRBV6-6	15
CSALKAGEGEQYF	NA	TRBJ2-7	NA	TRBV20-1	13
CASSRTGFYEQYF	TRBD1	TRBJ2-7	many	TRBV14	13
CASRRGNTEAFF	NA	TRBJ1-1	many	TRBV6-5	12
CASTDDGNNEQFF	NA	TRBJ2-1	NA	TRBV25-1	13
CSVATTGGNQETQYF	TRBD1	TRBJ2-5	NA	TRBV29-1	15
CAILKTSGEDTGELFF	TRBD2	TRBJ2-2	NA	TRBV10-3	16
CATSPGLAGGNEQFF	TRBD2	TRBJ2-1	few	TRBV15	15
CSVAGGPDTQYF	TRBD2	TRBJ2-3	few	TRBV29-1	12
CASSLAGQDGYTF	NA	TRBJ1-2	few	TRBV11-2	13
CASSFPAGGWDEQYF	TRBD2	TRBJ2-7	NA	TRBV6-2/TRBV6-3	15
CASSLGRSTDTQYF	NA	TRBJ2-3	few	TRBV7-9	14
CASSKQTGEGYEQYF	NA	TRBJ2-7	many	TRBV7-2	15
CASSQASERDEKLFF	NA	TRBJ1-4	NA	TRBV4-2	15
CASSSLSWSSYNEQFF	NA	TRBJ2-1	few	TRBV27	16
CASSRGGAYTEAFF	NA	TRBJ1-1	NA	TRBV7-2	14
CASSYLFQGTEAFF	NA	TRBJ1-1	NA	TRBV6-6	14
CASSSRASGSVTGELFF	TRBD2	TRBJ2-2	few	TRBV9	17
CASSEGGNEKLFF	NA	TRBJ1-4	few	TRBV25-1	13
CASSPLTGGANVLTF	NA	TRBJ2-6	few	TRBV7-6	15
CASSSTGVTDTQYF	TRBD1	TRBJ2-3	few	TRBV5-5	14
CASSARTALNEKLFF	NA	TRBJ1-4	NA	TRBV2	15
CSARDSPQPTGGFSYEQYF	TRBD1	TRBJ2-7	many	TRBV20-1	19
CAGRREYGNTIYF	NA	TRBJ1-3	few	TRBV7-9	13
CASSQFWVYTF	NA	TRBJ1-2	few	TRBV6-2/TRBV6-3	11
CASSYRDGPKYGYTF	NA	TRBJ1-2	many	TRBV6-2/TRBV6-3	15